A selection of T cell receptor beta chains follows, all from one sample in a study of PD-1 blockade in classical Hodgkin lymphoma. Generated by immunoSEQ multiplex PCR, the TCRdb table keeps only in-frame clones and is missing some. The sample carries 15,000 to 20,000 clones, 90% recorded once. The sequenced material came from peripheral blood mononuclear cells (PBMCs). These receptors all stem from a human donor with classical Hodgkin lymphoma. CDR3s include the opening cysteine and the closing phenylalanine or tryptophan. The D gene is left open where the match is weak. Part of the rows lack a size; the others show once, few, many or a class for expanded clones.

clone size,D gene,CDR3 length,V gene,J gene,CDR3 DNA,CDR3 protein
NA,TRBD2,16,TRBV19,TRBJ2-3,TGTGCCAGTAATCTCCTAGCGGGAGCTGGCACAGATACGCAGTATTTT,CASNLLAGAGTDTQYF
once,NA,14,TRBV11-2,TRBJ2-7,TGTGCCAGCAGCCTCTCGAGCGGCAGCTACGAGCAGTACTTC,CASSLSSGSYEQYF
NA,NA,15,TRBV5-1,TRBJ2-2,TGCGCCAGCAGCTTGACAGTCTCGAACACCGGGGAGCTGTTTTTT,CASSLTVSNTGELFF
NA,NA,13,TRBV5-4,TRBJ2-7,TGTGCCAGCAGCTTGGAGGGGGTCCACGAGCAGTACTTC,CASSLEGVHEQYF
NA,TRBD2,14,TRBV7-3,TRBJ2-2,TGTGCCAGCAGCTCCCGACTAGCCCCCGGGGAGCTGTTTTTT,CASSSRLAPGELFF
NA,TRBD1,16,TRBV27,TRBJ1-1,TGTGCCAGCAGCCGGGACAGGGTAAGAGCTGGCACTGAAGCTTTCTTT,CASSRDRVRAGTEAFF
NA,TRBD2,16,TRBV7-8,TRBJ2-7,TGTGCCAGCAGCCACCCGAGACTAGCCCTCGCCTACGAGCAGTACTTC,CASSHPRLALAYEQYF
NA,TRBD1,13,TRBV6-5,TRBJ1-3,TGTGCCAGCACCCGGACAGGGGGAAACACCATATATTTT,CASTRTGGNTIYF
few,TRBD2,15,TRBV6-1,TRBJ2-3,TGTGCCAGCAGTGAACTACTAGCGGGCACAGATACGCAGTATTTT,CASSELLAGTDTQYF
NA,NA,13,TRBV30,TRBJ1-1,TGTGCCTGGAGTGTAAGGCGGCTCTCAGAAGCTTTCTTT,CAWSVRRLSEAFF
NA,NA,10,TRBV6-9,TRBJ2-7,TGTGCCAGCAGTTATTTCCCCCAGTACTTC,CASSYFPQYF
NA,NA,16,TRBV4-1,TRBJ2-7,TGCGCCAGCAGCCATGGCAGGGGACCCTCAACCTACGAGCAGTACTTC,CASSHGRGPSTYEQYF
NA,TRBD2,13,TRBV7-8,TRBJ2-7,TGTGCCAGCAGCCCCGGGAGGGCCTACGAGCAGTACTTC,CASSPGRAYEQYF
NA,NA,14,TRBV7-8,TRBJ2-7,TGTGCCAGCAGCCCGCCGTGGTACATTGACGAGCAGTACTTC,CASSPPWYIDEQYF
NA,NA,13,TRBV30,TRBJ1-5,TGTGCCTGGAGTACTACAGGGAATCAGCCCCAGCATTTT,CAWSTTGNQPQHF
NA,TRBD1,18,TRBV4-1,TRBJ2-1,TGCGCCAGCAGCAAAAGAGAAGTATGGGGGACAGGGGTGAATGAGCAGTTCTTC,CASSKREVWGTGVNEQFF
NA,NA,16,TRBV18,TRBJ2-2,TGTGCCAGCTCACCAGTTCCTTCCCAGAACACCGGGGAGCTGTTTTTT,CASSPVPSQNTGELFF
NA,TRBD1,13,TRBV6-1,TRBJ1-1,TGTGCCAGCAGTGACAGGGGGCACACTGAAGCTTTCTTT,CASSDRGHTEAFF
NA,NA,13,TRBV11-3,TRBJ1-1,TGTGCCAGCAGCTTTCGGGGGAACACTGAAGCTTTCTTT,CASSFRGNTEAFF
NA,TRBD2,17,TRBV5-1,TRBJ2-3,TGCGCCAGCAGCTTGGGAAGCGGGAGGCCGGGCACAGATACGCAGTATTTT,CASSLGSGRPGTDTQYF
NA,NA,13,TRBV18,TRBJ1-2,TGTGCCAGCTCACCACGCCGGGACGATGGCTACACCTTC,CASSPRRDDGYTF
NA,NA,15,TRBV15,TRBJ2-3,TGTGCCACCAGCGGTACTAGGTCGTGCACAGATACGCAGTATTTT,CATSGTRSCTDTQYF
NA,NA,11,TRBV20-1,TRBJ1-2,TGCAGTGCTAGGGGGGCCGACGGCTACACCTTC,CSARGADGYTF
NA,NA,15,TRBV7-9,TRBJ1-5,TGTGCCAGCAGCAGGGGACAAGGTGGCAATCAGCCCCAGCATTTT,CASSRGQGGNQPQHF
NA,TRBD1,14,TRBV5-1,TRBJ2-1,TGCGCCAGCAGCCCCATGGGACAGGGAAATGAGCAGTTCTTC,CASSPMGQGNEQFF
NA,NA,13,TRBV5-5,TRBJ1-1,TGTGCCAGCAGCTCCGACACCTACACTGAAGCTTTCTTT,CASSSDTYTEAFF
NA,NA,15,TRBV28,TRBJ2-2,TGTGCCAGCAATGGGGCGTCCGCGAACACCGGGGAGCTGTTTTTT,CASNGASANTGELFF
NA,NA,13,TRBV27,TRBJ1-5,TGTGCCAGCAGTTTTCGGGGGAGCCAGCCCCAGCATTTT,CASSFRGSQPQHF
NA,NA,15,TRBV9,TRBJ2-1,TGTGCCAGCAGCGTAGGGAGTCAGGGGATGGGTGAGCAGTTCTTC,CASSVGSQGMGEQFF
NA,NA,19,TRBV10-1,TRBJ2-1,TGCGCCAGCAGTGAGGGGGGGAGAACGGGACCGAGCTCCTACAATGAGCAGTTCTTC,CASSEGGRTGPSSYNEQFF
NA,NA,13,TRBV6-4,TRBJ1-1,TGTGCCAGCAGTTTACGGGAGAACACTGAAGCTTTCTTT,CASSLRENTEAFF
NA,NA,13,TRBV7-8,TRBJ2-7,TGTGCCAGCAGCGCTGACAGGATCTACGAGCAGTACTTC,CASSADRIYEQYF
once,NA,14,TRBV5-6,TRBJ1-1,TGTGCCAGCAGCTTTCAAGGGAGGCCCACTGAAGCTTTCTTT,CASSFQGRPTEAFF
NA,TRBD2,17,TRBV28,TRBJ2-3,TGTGCCAGCAGTTTACCGTCTAGCGGTTTTAGCACAGATACGCAGTATTTT,CASSLPSSGFSTDTQYF
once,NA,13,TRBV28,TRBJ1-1,TGTGCCAGCAGTTTACTGGGGATCACTGAAGCTTTCTTT,CASSLLGITEAFF
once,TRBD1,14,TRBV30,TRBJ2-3,TGTGCCTGGAGTGGGACAGGGGATACAGATACGCAGTATTTT,CAWSGTGDTDTQYF
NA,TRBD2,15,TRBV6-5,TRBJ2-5,TGTGCCAGCATAGATGAGCGGGAGGCACAAGAGACCCAGTACTTC,CASIDEREAQETQYF
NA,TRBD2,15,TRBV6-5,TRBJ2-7,TGTGCCAGCAGTCAGACTAGCGCGAGCTCCTACGAGCAGTACTTC,CASSQTSASSYEQYF
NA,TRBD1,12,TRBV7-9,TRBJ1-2,TGTGCCAGCAGCCCGACAGGGTACGGCTACACCTTC,CASSPTGYGYTF